The clone carrying this T cell receptor (beta chain) was seen only once. Assay: immunoSEQ multiplex PCR; the TCRdb copy retains only in-frame clones and omits some. This repertoire shows about 120,000 clones, around 87% found once; its top ten account for about 1.2%. This sample stems from a study of T cell responses to AZD1222 COVID-19 vaccine. Germline CDR1 and CDR2: SGHTA and FQGNSA. V lost 4 bases and J 4 bases, leaving 10 bases between the germline ends. The CDR3 sequence is 13 residues long. The specimen was peripheral blood, collected on day 0 of AZD1222 vaccination. This clonotype was obtained from an adult in good health. V is TRBV7-2 and J is TRBJ1-1; the D is unclear. CDR3 region: CASSWTQVTEAFF. The CDR3 coding sequence is TGTGCCAGCAGCTGGACGCAGGTCACTGAAGCTTTCTTT.